The present T cell receptor beta chain was sequenced within a study of T-cell reconstitution after alpha-beta-depleted transplantation in children. Broader study findings: Day-60 TCRbeta diversity that was high in some patients was derived from surviving recipient T cells and thymic progenitors.

Unique molecular identifiers were incorporated into the prepared TCRbeta library. TCRdb re-called the PCR reads with MiXCR, one entry per CDR3 protein. The sample gives fewer than 750,000 distinct CDR3 sequences, 23% of which show up once; 14% is in the top ten. On this clonotype itself: Its target is unknown.

The CDR3 length is 15 residues. The V gene lost 4 bases and the J gene lost 3 bases, with 16 bases spanning the gap. Germline assignment: CDR1 SGHRS and CDR2 YFSETQ. The clonotype comes from a boy in the first two years of life who had a stem cell transplant for acute myeloid leukemia, so the T cells may come from the graft donor. The sample here was PBMCs, mostly from graft donor cells, taken 360 days after TCRalphabeta/CD19-depleted stem cell transplant. V and J are TRBV5-1 and TRBJ1-1; no firm D call. CDR3 nucleotide sequence: TGCGCCAGCAGCCCAAGTTCCGCTTCCCACACTGAAGCTTTCTTT. It translates to CASSPSSASHTEAFF.